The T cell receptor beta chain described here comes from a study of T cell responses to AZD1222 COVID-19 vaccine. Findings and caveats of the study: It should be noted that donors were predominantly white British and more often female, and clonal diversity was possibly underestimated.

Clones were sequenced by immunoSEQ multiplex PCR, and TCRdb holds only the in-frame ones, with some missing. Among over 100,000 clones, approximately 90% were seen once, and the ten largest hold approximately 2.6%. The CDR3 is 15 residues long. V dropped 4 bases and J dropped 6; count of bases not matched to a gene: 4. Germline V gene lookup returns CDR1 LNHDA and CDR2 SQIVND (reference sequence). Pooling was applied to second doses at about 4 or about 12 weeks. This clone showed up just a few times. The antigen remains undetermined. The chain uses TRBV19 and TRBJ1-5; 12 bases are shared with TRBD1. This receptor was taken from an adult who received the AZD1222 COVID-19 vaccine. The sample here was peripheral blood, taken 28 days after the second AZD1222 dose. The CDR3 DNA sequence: TGTGCCAGTAGTACCGGGACAGGGGGCGGTCAGCCCCAGCATTTT. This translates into CASSTGTGGGQPQHF.